The rows below give T cell receptor beta chains drawn from one sample of a study of low-dose radiotherapy and immunotherapy resistance in tumors. TCRdb re-analysed the reads in MiXCR, keeping a single row per CDR3 protein. Of some 52,000 distinct CDR3 sequences listed, approximately 35% were seen once; the top ten hold approximately 8%. This material consisted of PBMCs, taken after low-dose radiotherapy plus immunotherapy. Receptors originate from a male donor with rectosigmoid adenocarcinoma. CDR3s include the opening cysteine and the closing phenylalanine or tryptophan. D genes are given only for firm matches. Not every row has a clone size; where given, it reads once, few, many or a size class.

TGCAGTGCTAGAACCACGGGCAAAGTGGAAGATACGCAGTATTTT,CSARTTGKVEDTQYF,TRBJ2-3,TRBV20-1,-,-
TGTGCCAGCAGCAGGCCGGGACAGGGCGAGTTCTTC,CASSRPGQGEFF,TRBJ2-1,TRBV5-6,few,TRBD1
TGTGCCAGCTCAGAAGGAAATAGCGGGACCCCTCGGGATACGCAGTATTTT,CASSEGNSGTPRDTQYF,TRBJ2-3,TRBV18,many,TRBD2
-,CASSPRTGIAGELFFFF,TRBJ2-2,TRBV12-3/TRBV12-4,-,-
TGTGCCAGCAGCCAAGCGGCGATTGTTGAGCAGTTCTTC,CASSQAAIVEQFF,TRBJ2-1,TRBV3-1,many,-
TGTGCCAGCAGAGGGGACAGGGGGGACTACGAGCAGTACTTC,CASRGDRGDYEQYF,TRBJ2-7,TRBV12-3/TRBV12-4,-,TRBD1
TGTGCCAGCAGCTTCGCGGACGGGTGGAACACCGGGGAGCTGTTTTTT,CASSFADGWNTGELFF,TRBJ2-2,TRBV11-1,many,-
TGTGCCAGCAGCTTAGGTTTGGCAGAAGGGCAGCCCCAGCATTTT,CASSLGLAEGQPQHF,TRBJ1-5,TRBV7-2,many,-
TGTGCCAGCAGTTTGGGGGGGGTGGCTCAGCCCCAGCATTTT,CASSLGGVAQPQHF,TRBJ1-5,TRBV12-3/TRBV12-4,many,-
TGTGCTAGTGGGACAGGGGGCTCTGGGGCCAACGTCCTGACTTTC,CASGTGGSGANVLTF,TRBJ2-6,TRBV12-5,many,TRBD1
TGTGCCAGCAGCCGGTCCCGGGCCGGCCCCCGACAAGAGACCCAGTACTTC,CASSRSRAGPRQETQYF,TRBJ2-5,TRBV7-2,many,-
TGTGCCAGCAGCGGGGGGGGGGGGCCGCGGCAGTACTTC,CASSGGGGPRQYF,TRBJ2-7,TRBV11-2,many,-